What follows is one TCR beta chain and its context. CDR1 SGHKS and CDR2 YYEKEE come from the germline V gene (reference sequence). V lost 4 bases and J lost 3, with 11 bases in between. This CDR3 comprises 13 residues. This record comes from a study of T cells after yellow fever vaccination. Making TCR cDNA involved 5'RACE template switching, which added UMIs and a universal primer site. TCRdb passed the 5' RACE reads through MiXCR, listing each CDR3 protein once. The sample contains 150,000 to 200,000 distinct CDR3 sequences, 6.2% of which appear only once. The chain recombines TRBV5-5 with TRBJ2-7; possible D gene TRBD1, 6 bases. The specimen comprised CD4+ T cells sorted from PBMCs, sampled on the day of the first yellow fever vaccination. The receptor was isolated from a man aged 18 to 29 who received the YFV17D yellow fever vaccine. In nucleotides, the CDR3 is TGTGCCAGCAGCCCCGGGGACAACTACGAGCAGTACTTC. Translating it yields CASSPGDNYEQYF.